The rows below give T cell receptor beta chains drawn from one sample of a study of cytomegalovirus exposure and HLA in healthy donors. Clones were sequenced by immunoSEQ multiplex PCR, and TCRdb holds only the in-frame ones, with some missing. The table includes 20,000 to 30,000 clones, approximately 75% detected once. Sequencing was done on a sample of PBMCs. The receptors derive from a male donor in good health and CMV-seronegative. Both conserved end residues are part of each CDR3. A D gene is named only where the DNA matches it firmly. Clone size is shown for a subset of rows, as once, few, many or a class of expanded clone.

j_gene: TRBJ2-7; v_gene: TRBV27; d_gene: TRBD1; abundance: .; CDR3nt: TGTGCCAGCAGTTTCAAGGGACAGGGTGGCTACGAGCAGTACTTC; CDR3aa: CASSFKGQGGYEQYF
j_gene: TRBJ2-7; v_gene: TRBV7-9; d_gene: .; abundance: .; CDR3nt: TGTGCCAGCAGCGCGCAGCAGGGGATCTACGAGCAGTACTTC; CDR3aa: CASSAQQGIYEQYF
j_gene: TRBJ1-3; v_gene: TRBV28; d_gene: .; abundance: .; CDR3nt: TGTGCCAGCAGTACTCCAGTGGGACAATTAAGTGGAAACACCATATATTTT; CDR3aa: CASSTPVGQLSGNTIYF
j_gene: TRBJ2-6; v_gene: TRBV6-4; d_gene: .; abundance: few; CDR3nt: TGTGCCAGCAGTGACTCCCAGGGCTCTGGGGCCAACGTCCTGACTTTC; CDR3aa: CASSDSQGSGANVLTF
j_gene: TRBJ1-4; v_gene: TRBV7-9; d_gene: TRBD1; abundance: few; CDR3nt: TGTGCCAGCAGCTTGGAAGGGGGCACGGCTAATGAAAAACTGTTTTTT; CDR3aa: CASSLEGGTANEKLFF
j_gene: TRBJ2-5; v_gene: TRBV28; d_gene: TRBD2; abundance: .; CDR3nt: TGTGCCAGCACCCTCGGGGGGATGGAGACCCAGTACTTC; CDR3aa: CASTLGGMETQYF
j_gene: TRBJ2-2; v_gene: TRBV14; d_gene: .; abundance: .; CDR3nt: TGTGCCAGCAGCCAGAATTGGAGGGGCTCGAACACCGGGGAGCTGTTTTTT; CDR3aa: CASSQNWRGSNTGELFF
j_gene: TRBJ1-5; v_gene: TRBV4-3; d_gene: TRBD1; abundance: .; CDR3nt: TGCGCCAGCAGCCCCGGGACAGGGTTTAGTCAGCCCCAGCATTTT; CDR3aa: CASSPGTGFSQPQHF
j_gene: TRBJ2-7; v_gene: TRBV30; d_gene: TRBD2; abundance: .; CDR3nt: TGTGCCTGGAGGCGGACTAGCGGGAGTTTATACGAGCAGTACTTC; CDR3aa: CAWRRTSGSLYEQYF
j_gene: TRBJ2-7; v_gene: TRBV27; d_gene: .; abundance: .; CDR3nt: TGTGCCAGCAGTTTAGCCCCCGGGGTCTACGAGCAGTACTTC; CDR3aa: CASSLAPGVYEQYF
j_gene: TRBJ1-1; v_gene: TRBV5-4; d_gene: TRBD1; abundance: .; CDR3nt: TGTGCCAGCAGCACGGGACAGGGGGCCGGTCCCCGTGGCACTGAAGCTTTCTTT; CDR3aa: CASSTGQGAGPRGTEAFF
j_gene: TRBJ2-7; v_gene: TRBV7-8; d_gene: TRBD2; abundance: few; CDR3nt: TGTGCCAGCAGCCTGACTAGCGGCTCCTACGAGCAGTACTTC; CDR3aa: CASSLTSGSYEQYF
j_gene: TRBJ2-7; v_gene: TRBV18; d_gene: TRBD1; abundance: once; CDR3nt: TGTGCCAGCTCACAATACCGGGACAGCTCCTACGAGCAGTACTTC; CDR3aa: CASSQYRDSSYEQYF
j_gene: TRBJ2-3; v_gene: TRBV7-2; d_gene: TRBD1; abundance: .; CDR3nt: TGTGCCAGCAGCTTAGCGACAGGGACAGATACGCAGTATTTT; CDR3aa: CASSLATGTDTQYF
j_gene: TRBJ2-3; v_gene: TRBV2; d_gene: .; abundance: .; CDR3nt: TGTGCCAGCAGTGAAGCGTCGGGGTACACAGATACGCAGTATTTT; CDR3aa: CASSEASGYTDTQYF
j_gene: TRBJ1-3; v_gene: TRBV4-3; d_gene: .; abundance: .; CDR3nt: TGCGCCAGCAGCCAAGATATGGTCCCTGCGGGAAACACCATATATTTT; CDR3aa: CASSQDMVPAGNTIYF
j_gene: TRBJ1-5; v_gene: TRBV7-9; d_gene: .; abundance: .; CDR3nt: TGTTCCAGCAGTCCGGGAAGTGGGCCCCAGCATTTT; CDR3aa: CSSSPGSGPQHF
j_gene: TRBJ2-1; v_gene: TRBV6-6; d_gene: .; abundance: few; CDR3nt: TGTGCCAGCAGTCAACAGGGTGAGCAGTTCTTC; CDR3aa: CASSQQGEQFF
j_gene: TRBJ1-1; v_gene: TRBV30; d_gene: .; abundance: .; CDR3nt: TGTGCCTGGAGTGCACAGGGACACACTGAAGCTTTCTTT; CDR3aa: CAWSAQGHTEAFF
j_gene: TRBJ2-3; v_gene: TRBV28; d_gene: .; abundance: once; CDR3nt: TGTGCCAGCCATAAAACAGGATACACAGATACGCAGTATTTT; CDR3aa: CASHKTGYTDTQYF
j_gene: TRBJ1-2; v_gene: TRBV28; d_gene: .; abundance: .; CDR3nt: TGTGCCAGCAGTTGGGGAGTTGGGAGGGGAAAAGTCGGCTACACCTTC; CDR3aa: CASSWGVGRGKVGYTF
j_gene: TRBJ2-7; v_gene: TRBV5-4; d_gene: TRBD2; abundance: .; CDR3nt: TGTGCCAGCAGCGGCGGACTAGCGGGGGGAATCTACGAGCAGTACTTC; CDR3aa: CASSGGLAGGIYEQYF
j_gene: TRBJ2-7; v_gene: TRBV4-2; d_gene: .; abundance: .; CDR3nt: TGTGCCAGCAGCCAAGATGACAGATCAGCCTACGAGCAGTACTTC; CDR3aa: CASSQDDRSAYEQYF
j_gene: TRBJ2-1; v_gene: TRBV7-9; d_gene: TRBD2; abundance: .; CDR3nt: TGTGCCAGCAGTCAGACTAGCGGGGCCTACAATGAGCAGTTCTTC; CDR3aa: CASSQTSGAYNEQFF
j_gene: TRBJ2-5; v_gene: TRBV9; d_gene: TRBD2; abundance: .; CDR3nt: TGTGCCAGCAGCGGTAGCGGGGGGGCCGGAGAGACCCAGTACTTC; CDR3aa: CASSGSGGAGETQYF
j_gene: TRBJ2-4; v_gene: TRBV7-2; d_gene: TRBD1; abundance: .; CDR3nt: TGTGCCAGCGGATGGACAGGGTTTTGGTGCTATACCAAAAACATTCAGTACTTC; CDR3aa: CASGWTGFWCYTKNIQYF
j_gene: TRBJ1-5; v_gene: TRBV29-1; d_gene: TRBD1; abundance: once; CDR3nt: TGCAGCGTCTCCGGGACAGGGGGAACTTATAGCAATCAGCCCCAGCATTTT; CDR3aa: CSVSGTGGTYSNQPQHF
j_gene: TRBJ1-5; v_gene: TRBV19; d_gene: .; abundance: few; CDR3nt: TGTGCCAGTAGCCCGGGGGTTGATCAGCCCCAGCATTTT; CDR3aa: CASSPGVDQPQHF
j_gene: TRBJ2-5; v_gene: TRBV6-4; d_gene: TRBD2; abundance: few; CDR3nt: TGTGCCAGCAGTCCTCTAGCGGGTTCCCAAGAGACCCAGTACTTC; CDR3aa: CASSPLAGSQETQYF
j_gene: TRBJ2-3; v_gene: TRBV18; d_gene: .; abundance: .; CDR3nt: TGTGCCAGCTCACCAGGTGGCAGGGGAACAGATACGCAGTATTTT; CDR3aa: CASSPGGRGTDTQYF
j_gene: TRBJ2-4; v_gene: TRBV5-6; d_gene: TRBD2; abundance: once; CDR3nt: TGTGCCAGCAGCTTGGAGGCAGGGACTACACCACTAGCCAAAAACATTCAGTACTTC; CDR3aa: CASSLEAGTTPLAKNIQYF
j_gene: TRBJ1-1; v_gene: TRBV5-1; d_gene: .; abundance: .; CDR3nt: TGCGCCAGCAGCTTGGGGGGCGCCGGGTTAGGAGCTTTCTTT; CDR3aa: CASSLGGAGLGAFF
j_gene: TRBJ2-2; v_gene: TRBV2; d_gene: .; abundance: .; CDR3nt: TGTGCCAGCAGTGACGACACCGGGGAGCTGTTTTTT; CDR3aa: CASSDDTGELFF
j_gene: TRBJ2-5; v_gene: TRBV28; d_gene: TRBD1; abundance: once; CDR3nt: TGTGCCAGCAGTGGCGCGGGACAGGGGAAGGAGACCCAGTACTTC; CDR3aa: CASSGAGQGKETQYF
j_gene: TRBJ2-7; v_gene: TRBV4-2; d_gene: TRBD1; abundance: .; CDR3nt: TGTGCCAGCAGCCAAGACCCGGACAGGGCCAGCTACGAGCAGTACTTC; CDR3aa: CASSQDPDRASYEQYF
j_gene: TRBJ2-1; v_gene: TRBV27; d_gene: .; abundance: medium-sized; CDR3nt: TGTGCCAGCAGTACGGGGTACTCTGAGCAGTTCTTC; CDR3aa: CASSTGYSEQFF
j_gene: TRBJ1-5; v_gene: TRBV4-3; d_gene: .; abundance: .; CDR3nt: TGCGCCAGCAGCCAAGATTGGAGGGGTAGACAGCCCCAGCATTTT; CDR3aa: CASSQDWRGRQPQHF
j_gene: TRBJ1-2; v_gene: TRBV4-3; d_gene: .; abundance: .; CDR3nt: TGCGCCAGCAGCCAAGTCTGGGGAGGGGTTGACTATGGCTACACCTTC; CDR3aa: CASSQVWGGVDYGYTF
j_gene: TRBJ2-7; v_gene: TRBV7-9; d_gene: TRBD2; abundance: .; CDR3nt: TGTGCCAGCAGCAGCGGGAGAGGACCCTTCTCCTACGAGCAGTACTTC; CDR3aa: CASSSGRGPFSYEQYF